This T cell receptor beta chain was sequenced during a study of blood T cells in healthy people across ages. Overall study findings and caveats: With age, beta diversity per million T cells declined roughly linearly, significantly by about 40.

The germline CDR1 and CDR2 sequences are MNHEY and SMNVEV (reference sequence). CDR3 size: 12 residues. The germline V and J ends were trimmed by 2 bases and 8 bases, with 7 bases remaining between them. As for this clonotype: Its specificity is not known.

Combining a sample-barcoded 5' primer with a J-beta primer mix, a second PCR ran for about 6 to 12 cycles. A single record per CDR3 protein comes from TCRdb applying MiXCR to the 5' RACE reads. The data contain fewer than 900,000 distinct CDR3 sequences, 45% to 50% of them singletons. The sample taken for sequencing was blood. The chain combines TRBV27 with TRBJ2-1; D may be TRBD1 (6 bases). This clonotype was sampled from a woman aged 60-70 years in good health. Here the CDR3 reads CASSLGGHEQFF. As DNA, the CDR3 is TGTGCCAGCAGTTTAGGGGGCCATGAGCAGTTCTTC.